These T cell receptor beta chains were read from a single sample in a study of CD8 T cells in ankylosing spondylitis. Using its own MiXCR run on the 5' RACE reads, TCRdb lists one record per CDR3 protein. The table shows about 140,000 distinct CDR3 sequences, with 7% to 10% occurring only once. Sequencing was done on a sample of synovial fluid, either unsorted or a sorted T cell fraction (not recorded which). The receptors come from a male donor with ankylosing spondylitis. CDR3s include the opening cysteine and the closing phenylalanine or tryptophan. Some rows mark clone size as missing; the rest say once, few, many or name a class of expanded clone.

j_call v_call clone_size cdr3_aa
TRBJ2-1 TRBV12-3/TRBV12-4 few CASSWTANEQFF
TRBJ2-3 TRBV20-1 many CSAFSGASTDTQYF
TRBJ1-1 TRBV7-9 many CASTVMNTEAFF
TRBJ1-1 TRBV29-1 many CSVEGVQVNTEAFF
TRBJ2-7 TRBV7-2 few CASSLGGGSQSYEQYF
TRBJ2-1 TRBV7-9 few CASAREREALGYNEQFF
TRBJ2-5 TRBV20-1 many CSAHIAGQETQYF
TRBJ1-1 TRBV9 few CASSVAPRPSEAFF
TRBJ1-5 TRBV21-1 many CASSKVVRKDGGNQPQHF
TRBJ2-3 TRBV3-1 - CASSQFDTSGEQYF
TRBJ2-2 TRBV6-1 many CASSEGADTGELFF
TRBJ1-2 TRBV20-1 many CSARDLRGPGYGYTF
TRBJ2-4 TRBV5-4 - CASSVLGVKNIQYF
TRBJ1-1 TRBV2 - CASSKTGMNTEAFF
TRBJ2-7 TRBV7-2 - CASSSRGLRGEQYF
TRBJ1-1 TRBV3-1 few CASRGDGLNTEAFF
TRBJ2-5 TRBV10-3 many CAISERNGYQETQYF
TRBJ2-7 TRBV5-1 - CASSLDSSSYEQYF
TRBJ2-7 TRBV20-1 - CSATDFSYEQYF
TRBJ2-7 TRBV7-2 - CASSSFTGPDYEQYF
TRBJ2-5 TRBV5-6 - CASRGRNQETQYF
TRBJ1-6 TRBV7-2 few CASRSPNAGLLHF
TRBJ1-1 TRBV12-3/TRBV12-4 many CASSIRDPVRATEAFF
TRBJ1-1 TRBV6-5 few CAAFNGGAGNTEAFF
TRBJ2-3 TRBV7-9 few CASSSGEDTQYF
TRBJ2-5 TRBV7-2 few CASSPPGIGTQYF
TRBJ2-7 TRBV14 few CASSPRTGDAYEQYF
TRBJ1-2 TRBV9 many CASSEQGSGGNYGYTF
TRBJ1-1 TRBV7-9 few CASSLGAWEGEAFF
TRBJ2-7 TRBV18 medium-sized CASSPQVVAPDYEQYF
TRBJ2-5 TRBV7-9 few CASSRSDGGLLQTQYF
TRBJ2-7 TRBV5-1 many CASSPIGTGVGEQYF
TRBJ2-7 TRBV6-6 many CASRLTGGDYYEQYF
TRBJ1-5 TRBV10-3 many CAISELDTRNQPQHF
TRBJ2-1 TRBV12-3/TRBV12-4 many CASSFGGLYNEQFF
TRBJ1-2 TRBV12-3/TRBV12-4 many CASSLPGGSGYTF
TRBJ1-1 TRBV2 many CATDRVGETEAFF
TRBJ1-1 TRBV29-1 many CSVLGVFGFLNTEAFF
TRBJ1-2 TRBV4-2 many CASSLGQGANYGYTF
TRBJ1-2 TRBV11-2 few CASSQTGGSSTYGYTF
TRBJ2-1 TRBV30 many CAWRTGLNEQFF
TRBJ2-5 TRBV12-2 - CASRLVGLYF
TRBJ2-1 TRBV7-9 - CASSLVGQVHHNEQFF
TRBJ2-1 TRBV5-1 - CASSLARASGRYEQFF
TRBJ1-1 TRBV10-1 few CASSEQQGAEAFF
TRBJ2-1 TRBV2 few CASSFQGAYNEQFF
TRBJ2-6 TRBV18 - CASSPRIQANSGANVLTF
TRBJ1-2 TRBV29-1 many CSVGQYYGYTF
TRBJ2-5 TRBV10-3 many CAISDQGRRQETQYF
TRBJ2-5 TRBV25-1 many CASSEIAGGETQYF
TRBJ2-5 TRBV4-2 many CASSQAGMETQYF
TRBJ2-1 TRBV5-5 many CASSLEATSSYNEQFF
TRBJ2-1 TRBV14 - CASSQTGQSIYNEQFF
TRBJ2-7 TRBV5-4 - CASSVGVGSYEQYF